The 8 T cell receptor beta chains given below trace back to one sample, sequenced in a study of T-cell reconstitution after alpha-beta-depleted transplantation in children. This sample's TCRbeta library carried unique molecular identifier barcodes. TCRdb passed the PCR reads through MiXCR, listing each CDR3 protein once. The sample lists around 530,000 distinct CDR3 sequences; about 30% were seen once. The sample in question was PBMCs from the stem cell graft donor, obtained from the stem cell graft. The origin of the receptors is a human donor who donated a stem cell graft to a child with aplastic anemia.

This clonotype was observed a few times. The chain recombines TRBV19 with TRBJ1-1, with 9 bases that match TRBD1. From germline, CDR1 is LNHDA and CDR2 SQIVND (reference sequence). The CDR3 covers 17 residues. Trimming removed 5 bases from V and 1 base from J; junction bases left unmatched: 11. The CDR3: CASSPRIDRGWNTEAFF. CDR3 in DNA: TGTGCCAGTAGTCCCCGAATTGACAGGGGGTGGAACACTGAAGCTTTCTTT.

This chain links TRBV7-2 with TRBJ2-7; D is perhaps TRBD2 (6 bases). Trimming shortened V by 7 bases and J by 5 bases, and 21 bases separated the two germline ends. CDR1 is SGHTA and CDR2 is FQGNSA in the germline V gene. This CDR3 spans 15 amino acids. The chain's CDR3 is CASTDSATRRDEQYF. Here the CDR3 DNA reads TGTGCCAGCACCGACTCAGCGACTAGAAGAGACGAGCAGTACTTC.

This clonotype has a handful of counts. The chain carries TRBV7-2 and TRBJ2-3, with 8 bases that match TRBD2. The CDR3 has 15 residues. V lost 6 bases, J lost 5 bases, and 10 bases stayed unmatched. Germline V CDR1 and CDR2: SGHTA, FQGNSA. The CDR3 region has the DNA TGTGCCAGCAGGGAGAGCGGGAGAGGGATAGATACGCAGTATTTT. Translated, it gives CASRESGRGIDTQYF.

There are a few counts of this clonotype. This chain connects TRBV30 to TRBJ1-5, with TRBD1 identical over 7 bases. J lost 2 bases, V lost 5 bases, and 6 bases had no gene match. CDR3 length equals 14 residues. The germline gives CDR1 GTSNPN, CDR2 SVGIG (reference sequence). The CDR3 DNA sequence: TGTGCCTGGCAGACAGGGCTTGGCAATCAGCCCCAGCATTTT. Translation: CAWQTGLGNQPQHF.

The V and J genes are TRBV10-3 and TRBJ2-7, with TRBD1 matching 9 bases. Germline CDR1 is ENHRY and CDR2 is SYGVKD. The CDR3 is made up of 15 amino acids. The V segment lost 5 bases and the J segment 5 bases; nucleotides outside the gene matches: 10. DNA of the CDR3: TGTGCCATCAGTTTCTCGACAGGGGGTCGCGACGAGCAGTACTTC. Translated: CAISFSTGGRDEQYF.

The chain uses TRBV18 and TRBJ1-1; D remains ambiguous. Trimming cost V 3 bases and J 3 bases, with 5 bases left between them. CDR1 and CDR2 from the germline V gene are KGHSH and LQKENI. The CDR3 contains 12 residues. CDR3 sequence: CASSPLHTEAFF. CDR3 coding DNA: TGTGCCAGCTCACCTCTTCACACTGAAGCTTTCTTT.

A few counts support this clonotype. The rearrangement joins TRBV6-2 or TRBV6-3 to TRBJ2-7, with 9 bases identical to TRBD2. Germline values: CDR1 MNHEY, CDR2 SVGEGT. The CDR3 runs to 14 residues. The junction had 10 bases not matched to a gene; V was cut back by 6 bases and J by 7 bases. CDR3 residues: CASRSSGLAQEQYF. The CDR3 DNA reads TGTGCCAGCAGAAGTTCGGGACTAGCCCAAGAGCAGTACTTC.

The CDR3 loop is CASSLLYRTYEQYF. CDR3 in DNA: TGTGCCAGCAGTTTATTATACAGAACCTACGAGCAGTACTTC. The J gene is TRBJ2-7, the V gene TRBV28; D is unresolved. Per germline, CDR1 MDHEN and CDR2 SYDVKM. This CDR3 contains 14 residues. V lost 1 base to trimming and J lost 2 bases, with 9 bases between them. Combining the CDR3 with reference TRBV28 and TRBJ2-7 gives the whole variable domain DVKVTQSSRYLVKRTGEKVFLECVQDMDHENMFWYRQDPGLGLRLIYFSYDVKMKEKGDIPEGYSVSREKKERFSLILESASTNQTSMYLCASSLLYRTYEQYFGPGTRLTVT.